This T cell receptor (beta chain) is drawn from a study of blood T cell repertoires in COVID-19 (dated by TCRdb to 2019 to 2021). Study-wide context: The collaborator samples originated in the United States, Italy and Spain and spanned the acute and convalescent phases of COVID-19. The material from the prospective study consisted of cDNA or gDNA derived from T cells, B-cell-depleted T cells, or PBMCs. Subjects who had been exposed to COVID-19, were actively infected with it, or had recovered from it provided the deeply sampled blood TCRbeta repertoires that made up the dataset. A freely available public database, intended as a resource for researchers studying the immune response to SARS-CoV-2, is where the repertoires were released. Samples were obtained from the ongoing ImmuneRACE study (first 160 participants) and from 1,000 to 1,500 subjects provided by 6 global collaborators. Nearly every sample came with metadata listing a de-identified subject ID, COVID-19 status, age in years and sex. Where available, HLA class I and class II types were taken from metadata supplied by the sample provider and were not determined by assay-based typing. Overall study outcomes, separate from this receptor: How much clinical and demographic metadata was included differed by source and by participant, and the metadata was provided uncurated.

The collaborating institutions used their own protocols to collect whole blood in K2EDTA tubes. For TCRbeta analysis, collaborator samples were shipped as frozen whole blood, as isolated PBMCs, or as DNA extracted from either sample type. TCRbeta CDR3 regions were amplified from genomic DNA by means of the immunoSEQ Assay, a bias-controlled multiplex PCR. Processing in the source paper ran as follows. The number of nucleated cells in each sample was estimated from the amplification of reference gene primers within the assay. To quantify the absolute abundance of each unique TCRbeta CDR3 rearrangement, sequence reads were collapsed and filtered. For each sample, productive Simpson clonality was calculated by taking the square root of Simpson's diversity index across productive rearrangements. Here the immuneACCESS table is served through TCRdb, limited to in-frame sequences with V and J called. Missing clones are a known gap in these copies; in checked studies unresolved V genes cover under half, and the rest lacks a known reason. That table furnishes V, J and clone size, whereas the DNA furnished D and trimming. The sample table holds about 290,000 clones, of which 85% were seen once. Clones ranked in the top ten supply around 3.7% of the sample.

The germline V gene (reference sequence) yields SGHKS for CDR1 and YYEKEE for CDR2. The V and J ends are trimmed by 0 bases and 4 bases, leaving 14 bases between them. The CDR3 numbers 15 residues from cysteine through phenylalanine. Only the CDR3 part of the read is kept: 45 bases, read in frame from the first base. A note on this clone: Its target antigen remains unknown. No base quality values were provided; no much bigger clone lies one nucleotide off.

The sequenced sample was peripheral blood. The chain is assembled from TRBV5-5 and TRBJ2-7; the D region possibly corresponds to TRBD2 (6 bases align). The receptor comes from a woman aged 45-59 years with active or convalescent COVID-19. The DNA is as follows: TGTGCCAGCAGCTTGGTATACGGGGGATCGTACGAGCAGTACTTC. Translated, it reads CASSLVYGGSYEQYF.